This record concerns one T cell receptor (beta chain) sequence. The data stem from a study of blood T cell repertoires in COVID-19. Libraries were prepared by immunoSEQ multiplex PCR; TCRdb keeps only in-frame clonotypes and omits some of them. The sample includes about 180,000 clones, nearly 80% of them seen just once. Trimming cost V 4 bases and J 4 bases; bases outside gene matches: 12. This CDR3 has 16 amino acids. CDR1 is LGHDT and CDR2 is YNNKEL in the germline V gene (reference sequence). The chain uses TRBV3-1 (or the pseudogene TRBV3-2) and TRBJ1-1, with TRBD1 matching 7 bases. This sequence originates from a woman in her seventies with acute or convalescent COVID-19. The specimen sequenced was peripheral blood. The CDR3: CASSLLRGQRATEAFF. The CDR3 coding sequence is TGTGCCAGCAGCCTACTTCGGGGACAGCGGGCCACTGAAGCTTTCTTT.